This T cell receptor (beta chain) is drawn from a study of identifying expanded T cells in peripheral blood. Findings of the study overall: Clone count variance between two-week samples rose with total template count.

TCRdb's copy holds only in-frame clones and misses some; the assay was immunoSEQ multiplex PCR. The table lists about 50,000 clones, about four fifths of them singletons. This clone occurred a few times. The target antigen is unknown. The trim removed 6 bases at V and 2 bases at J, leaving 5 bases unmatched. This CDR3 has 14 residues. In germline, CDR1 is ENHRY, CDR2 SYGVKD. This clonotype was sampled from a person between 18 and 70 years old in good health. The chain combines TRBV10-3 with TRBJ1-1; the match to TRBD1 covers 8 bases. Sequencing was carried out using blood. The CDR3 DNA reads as TGTGCCATCAGCCTGACAGGGGATAACACTGAAGCTTTCTTT. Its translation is CAISLTGDNTEAFF.